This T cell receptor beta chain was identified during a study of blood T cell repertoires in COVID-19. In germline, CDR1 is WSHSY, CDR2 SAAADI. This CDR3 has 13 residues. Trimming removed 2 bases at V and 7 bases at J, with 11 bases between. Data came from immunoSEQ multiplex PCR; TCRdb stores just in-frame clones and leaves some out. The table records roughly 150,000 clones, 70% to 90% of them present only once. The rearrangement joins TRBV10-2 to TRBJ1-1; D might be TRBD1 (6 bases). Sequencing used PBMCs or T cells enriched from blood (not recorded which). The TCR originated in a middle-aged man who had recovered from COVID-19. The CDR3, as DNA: TGCGCCAGCAGTGAGCAGGGGCGAGGTGAAGCTTTCTTT. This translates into CASSEQGRGEAFF.